Each of the 15 T cell receptor beta chains below was sequenced from the same sample in a study of shared clonotypes between healthy human individuals. Clones were sequenced by immunoSEQ multiplex PCR, and TCRdb holds only the in-frame ones, with some missing. The table lists 850,000 to 1,200,000 clones, more than 60% of them singletons, with over 1.3% in the top ten. The specimen was memory CD4+ T cells sorted from blood. Regarding subset: CD45RA-negative fraction. Every receptor here comes from a man aged 18 to 29 in good health.

The chain joins TRBV5-6 to TRBJ2-5; D is uncertain. The CDR3 runs to 12 residues. Germline V gene lookup returns CDR1 SGHDT and CDR2 YYEEEE. V lost 2 bases and J 3 bases, leaving 5 bases between the germline ends. In DNA form, the CDR3 reads TGTGCCAGCAGCTTTATGGAAGAGACCCAGTACTTC. Translation: CASSFMEETQYF.

V gene TRBV6-1 combines with J gene TRBJ1-5, with D maybe TRBD1 (5 bases). Trimming took off 1 base at V and 7 bases at J, with 14 bases between the two ends. Germline V CDR1 and CDR2: MNHNS, SASEGT. This CDR3 is 15 amino acids long. The CDR3 spells CASSEGSWGGQPQHF. The CDR3 DNA sequence: TGTGCCAGCAGTGAAGGAAGTTGGGGGGGACAGCCCCAGCATTTT.

The chain uses TRBV7-9 and TRBJ1-4; TRBD1 matches at 9 bases. Losses at the gene ends were 5 bases for V and 7 bases for J; bases not matched to a gene: 2. This CDR3 is 13 amino acids long. The germline V gene encodes CDR1 SEHNR and CDR2 FQNEAQ (reference sequence). CDR3 bases: TGTGCCAGCAGCGCGACAGGGGGTGAAAAACTGTTTTTT. It is translated as CASSATGGEKLFF.

This chain uses TRBV7-2 with TRBJ1-5; D remains unclear. Germline V lookup: CDR1 SGHTA, CDR2 FQGNSA. V was pared by 2 bases and J by 5 bases, with 7 bases between. The CDR3 is 13 residues long. The CDR3 spells CASSLSTHQPQHF. The CDR3 DNA reads as TGTGCCAGCAGCTTAAGCACCCATCAGCCCCAGCATTTT. Full variable domain (outside the CDR3, taken from reference TRBV7-2 and TRBJ1-5): GAGVSQSPSNKVTEKGKDVELRCDPISGHTALYWYRQSLGQGLEFLIYFQGNSAPDKSGLPSDRFSAERTGGSVSTLTIQRTQQEDSAVYLCASSLSTHQPQHFGDGTRLSIL.

The chain carries TRBV2 and TRBJ2-6, with D possibly TRBD1 on 5 matching bases. The CDR3 runs to 16 residues. The germline CDR1 and CDR2 sequences are SNHLY and FYNNEI. With 7 bases removed from V and 2 bases from J, the gap between germline ends came to 15 bases. CDR3 in DNA: TGTGCCAGCACGCTGGCAGGGTATGCTGGGGCCAACGTCCTGACTTTC. This encodes CASTLAGYAGANVLTF.

The rearrangement uses TRBV28 and TRBJ1-2, with 9 bases that match TRBD1. Germline values: CDR1 MDHEN, CDR2 SYDVKM. This CDR3 region has 16 residues. The V gene end was trimmed by 4 bases and the J gene end by 1 base; junction bases not matched to a gene: 7. The chain's CDR3 is CASSYRGLILNYGYTF. The CDR3 nucleotides are TGTGCCAGCAGTTACAGGGGGCTGATTCTTAACTATGGCTACACCTTC.

Worth noting for this clone: Its ends do not fully match the called genes, so a read error is possible. V and J are TRBV5-1 and TRBJ1-2; D is unclear. Germline values: CDR1 SGHRS, CDR2 YFSETQ. The CDR3 runs 14 residues. The CDR3 DNA is TGCGCCAGCAGTTTGGCACGGTTCGGCTATGGCTACACCTTC. Protein sequence: CASSLARFGYGYTF.

The CDR3 region is CAISDDTLFEKLFF. In nucleotides, the CDR3 is TGTGCCATCAGTGACGACACCCTATTTGAAAAACTGTTTTTT. The chain carries TRBV10-3 and TRBJ1-4; D is unresolved. The CDR3 has 14 amino acids. The V end lost 3 bases, the J end lost 7 bases, and 12 bases lay between the germline ends. Germline values: CDR1 ENHRY, CDR2 SYGVKD.

This rearrangement joins TRBV25-1 to TRBJ1-5; TRBD1 matches 8 bases. The CDR3 covers 13 residues. Germline V gives CDR1 MGHDK, CDR2 SYGVNS. V gave up 7 bases and J gave up 6 bases; unmatched junction bases: 5. The DNA of the CDR3 is TGTGCCAGCACCGGACAGGGCCTTCAGCCCCAGCATTTT. It encodes CASTGQGLQPQHF.

As for this clone: The sample holds other DNA sequences that translate to the same CDR3. The rearrangement uses TRBV18 and TRBJ2-1; D not resolved. The CDR3 runs 11 residues. Trimming pared 3 bases from V and 5 bases from J, leaving 2 bases between. Germline assignment: CDR1 KGHSH and CDR2 LQKENI. The CDR3 nucleotides are TGTGCCAGCTCACCGAACAATGAGCAGTTCTTC. Translated, it gives CASSPNNEQFF.

The rearrangement uses TRBV4-1 and TRBJ1-1; the match to TRBD1 covers 8 bases. Germline CDR1 MGHRA, CDR2 YSYEKL. This CDR3 has 17 residues. J lost 0 bases, V lost 4 bases, and 10 bases had no gene match. The CDR3 DNA reads as TGCGCCAGCAGCCCCGGACAGGGCCGAATTTTGAACACTGAAGCTTTCTTT. It codes for CASSPGQGRILNTEAFF.

The genes are TRBV6-1 and TRBJ2-5, with TRBD2 matching 9 bases. Germline V gene lookup returns CDR1 MNHNS and CDR2 SASEGT. The length of the CDR3 is 18 residues. The trim removed 4 bases at V and 9 bases at J, leaving 21 bases unmatched. The CDR3 is CASSGPRGGGPPVEAQYF. The CDR3 DNA follows: TGTGCCAGCAGTGGCCCGCGGGGGGGCGGACCCCCTGTTGAGGCCCAGTACTTC.

The chain links TRBV15 to TRBJ2-1; perhaps TRBD2 as D (7 bases). CDR1 and CDR2 from the germline V gene are LNHNV and YYDKDF (reference sequence). This CDR3 is 16 amino acids long. The V gene lost 0 bases and the J gene lost 5 bases, with 14 bases spanning the gap. The CDR3 spells CATSRDWGGHNNEQFF. CDR3 DNA: TGTGCCACCAGCAGAGACTGGGGGGGGCATAACAATGAGCAGTTCTTC.

The chain has TRBV5-1 and TRBJ2-5; 7 nucleotides agree with TRBD2. The germline gives CDR1 SGHRS, CDR2 YFSETQ. This CDR3 has 13 residues. Losses at the gene ends were 7 bases for V and 2 bases for J; bases not matched to a gene: 5. The CDR3 nucleotides read TGCGCCAGCTTAGCGGGTCCACAAGAGACCCAGTACTTC. Residues: CASLAGPQETQYF. Complete variable domain (other parts from reference TRBV5-1 and TRBJ2-5): KAGVTQTPRYLIKTRGQQVTLSCSPISGHRSVSWYQQTPGQGLQFLFEYFSETQRNKGNFPGRFSGRQFSNSRSEMNVSTLELGDSALYLCASLAGPQETQYFGPGTRLLVL.

The V and J genes are TRBV2 and TRBJ2-5, with D possibly matching TRBD2 (5 bases). The V end lost 7 bases, the J end lost 6 bases, and 18 bases lay between the germline ends. The CDR3 is made up of 14 amino acids. CDR1 and CDR2 from the germline V gene are SNHLY and FYNNEI. The CDR3 coding sequence is TGTGCCAGCACCCCCCGGGCCGGCGGGCAGACCCAGTACTTC. Residues: CASTPRAGGQTQYF.